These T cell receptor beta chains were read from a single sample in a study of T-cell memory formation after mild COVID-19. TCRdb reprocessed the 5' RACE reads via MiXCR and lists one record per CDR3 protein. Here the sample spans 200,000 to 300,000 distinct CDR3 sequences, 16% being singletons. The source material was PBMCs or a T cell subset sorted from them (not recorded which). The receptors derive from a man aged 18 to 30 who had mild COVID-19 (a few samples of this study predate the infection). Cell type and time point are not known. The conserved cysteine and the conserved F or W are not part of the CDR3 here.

CDR3aa: ASSGGGPGNEQY
j_gene: TRBJ2-7
v_gene: TRBV5-1

CDR3aa: AKGEQEGSPLH
j_gene: TRBJ1-6
v_gene: TRBV30

CDR3aa: SVALGTGRETQY
j_gene: TRBJ2-5
v_gene: TRBV29-1

CDR3aa: ASSLSPAYGYT
j_gene: TRBJ1-2
v_gene: TRBV7-3

CDR3aa: ASSPGTDREAF
j_gene: TRBJ1-1
v_gene: TRBV7-2

CDR3aa: ASSQNQETQY
j_gene: TRBJ2-5
v_gene: TRBV12-3/TRBV12-4

CDR3aa: SAPTSGGPDTQY
j_gene: TRBJ2-3
v_gene: TRBV20-1

CDR3aa: ASSQGRLETQY
j_gene: TRBJ2-5
v_gene: TRBV4-1

CDR3aa: ASSLFDSGGAQY
j_gene: TRBJ2-3
v_gene: TRBV5-1

CDR3aa: ASSLVEQEGEKLF
j_gene: TRBJ1-4
v_gene: TRBV7-6

CDR3aa: ASSSMTGRLSPLH
j_gene: TRBJ1-6
v_gene: TRBV7-8

CDR3aa: ATSRDLTRLGEKLF
j_gene: TRBJ1-4
v_gene: TRBV15

CDR3aa: ASSSRGSYNEQF
j_gene: TRBJ2-1
v_gene: TRBV7-9

CDR3aa: SATGGSGNTEAF
j_gene: TRBJ1-1
v_gene: TRBV20-1

CDR3aa: ATSSQQTSTDTQY
j_gene: TRBJ2-3
v_gene: TRBV15

CDR3aa: ATRMVGETQY
j_gene: TRBJ2-5
v_gene: TRBV11-2

CDR3aa: ASMDRVESPLH
j_gene: TRBJ1-6
v_gene: TRBV19